The 8 T cell receptor beta chains below were found in one sample sequenced in a study of immune evolution from preneoplasia to lung adenocarcinoma. Repertoires were generated with immunoSEQ multiplex PCR, while TCRdb's copy carries only in-frame clones and drops some. The repertoire holds around 40,000 clones, with more than 60% as singletons. The sequenced material came from FFPE invasive lung adenocarcinoma tissue. Receptor source: a person aged 55 to 75 with lung adenocarcinoma.

The rearrangement joins TRBV7-2 to TRBJ2-1; TRBD2 aligns across 10 bases. Trimming cost V 2 bases and J 4 bases; bases outside gene matches: 5. The CDR3 totals 16 residues. Germline values: CDR1 SGHTA, CDR2 FQGNSA. CDR3: CASSLHSGRTYNEQFF. CDR3 sequence (DNA): TGTGCCAGCAGCTTACATAGCGGGAGGACTTACAATGAGCAGTTCTTC.

This sequence joins TRBV6-1 and TRBJ2-1; D unresolved. This CDR3 has 14 residues. Germline CDR1 reads MNHNS; CDR2 reads SASEGT. Trimming took off 2 bases at V and 7 bases at J, with 12 bases between the two ends. In DNA, the CDR3 is TGTGCCAGCAGTGAACTTGAACCCCAGAATGAGCAGTTCTTC. It translates to CASSELEPQNEQFF.

J is TRBJ1-2 and V is TRBV6-1; a possible D gene is TRBD1 (5 bases). The CDR3 covers 14 residues. Trimming removed 5 bases from V and 5 bases from J, with 15 bases in between. Germline assignment: CDR1 MNHNS and CDR2 SASEGT. The CDR3 DNA is TGTGCCAGCAGTCCCCGGCAGGGAGGGTATGGCTACACCTTC. It yields the protein CASSPRQGGYGYTF.

This chain uses TRBV28 with TRBJ1-4; 10 nucleotides match TRBD1. The V segment lost 5 bases and the J segment 4 bases; nucleotides outside the gene matches: 4. The germline V gene encodes CDR1 MDHEN and CDR2 SYDVKM. This CDR3 is 15 amino acids long. The chain's CDR3 is CASSTGQGGNEKLFF. CDR3 bases: TGTGCCAGCAGTACCGGACAGGGGGGTAATGAAAAACTGTTTTTT.

The chain has TRBV6-6 and TRBJ1-3; weak D call: TRBD1 (5 bases). The V gene's germline CDR1 is MNHNY and CDR2 SVGAGI (reference sequence). The germline V and J ends were trimmed by 7 bases and 2 bases, with 12 bases remaining between them. The CDR3 length is 14 residues. CDR3 sequence (DNA): TGTGCCAGCATGGACACGGTAGCTGGAAACACCATATATTTT. It yields the protein CASMDTVAGNTIYF.

V and J are TRBV30 and TRBJ2-5, with D perhaps matching TRBD2 (5 bases). This CDR3 region has 11 residues. The germline V gene has CDR1 GTSNPN and CDR2 SVGIG (reference sequence). The V gene lost 5 bases and the J gene lost 5 bases, with 9 bases spanning the gap. CDR3 in amino acids: CAWSTRETQYF. Written as DNA, the CDR3 is TGTGCCTGGTCCACTAGGGAGACCCAGTACTTC.

The chain carries TRBV16 and TRBJ2-7, with 12 nucleotides matching TRBD2. Germline loops: CDR1 KGHSY, CDR2 FQNENV. V lost 4 bases and J lost 8; bases outside the gene matches: 3. This CDR3 region has 13 residues. CDR3 in amino acids: CASSRGLAGKQYF. The CDR3 DNA is TGTGCCAGCAGCCGCGGACTAGCGGGAAAGCAGTACTTC.

V and J are TRBV10-3 and TRBJ1-1; D is uncertain. Germline CDR1 is ENHRY and CDR2 is SYGVKD. V was trimmed by 7 bases and J by 5 bases, leaving 11 bases between them. There are 12 residues in the CDR3. The CDR3 DNA reads TGTGCCATCACTGGGATGGGAACTGAAGCTTTCTTT. It encodes CAITGMGTEAFF.